These 32 T cell receptor beta chains originate from one sample sequenced in a study of blood T cell repertoires in COVID-19. Data came from immunoSEQ multiplex PCR; TCRdb stores just in-frame clones and leaves some out. Of some 180,000 clones listed, approximately 83% are singletons. Sample: peripheral blood. These receptors were collected from a woman aged 40-49 years with COVID-19, enrolled during active disease.

This clone was observed a single time. The chain joins TRBV15 to TRBJ1-2; 9 bases agree with TRBD1. This CDR3 has 17 amino acids. The V segment lost 5 bases and the J segment 0 bases; nucleotides outside the gene matches: 10. Germline values: CDR1 LNHNV, CDR2 YYDKDF (reference sequence). CDR3 region: CATSSRDRASTNYGYTF. The CDR3 region has the DNA TGTGCCACCAGCTCCCGGGACAGGGCCTCCACTAACTATGGCTACACCTTC.

This sequence joins TRBV7-8 and TRBJ1-6; maybe TRBD1 (6 bases). The germline gives CDR1 SGHVS, CDR2 FQNEAQ. This CDR3 region has 13 residues. With 8 bases removed from V and 7 bases from J, the gap between germline ends came to 12 bases. The CDR3 loop is CASWGHENSPLHF. CDR3 nucleotides: TGTGCCAGCTGGGGACATGAGAATTCACCCCTCCACTTT.

The CDR3 region has the DNA TGCGCCAGCAGCCCTACCGCAACTAATGAAAAACTGTTTTTT. Protein product: CASSPTATNEKLFF. The rearrangement links TRBV5-1 to TRBJ1-4; D is unresolved. Trimming pared 4 bases from V and 0 bases from J, leaving 7 bases between. This CDR3 comprises 14 residues. Germline V lookup: CDR1 SGHRS, CDR2 YFSETQ.

The gene calls are TRBV29-1 and TRBJ1-3; weak D call: TRBD1 (5 bases). CDR3 length equals 13 residues. V lost 6 bases to trimming and J lost 0 bases, with 9 bases between them. The germline CDR1 and CDR2 sequences are SQVTM and ANQGSEA. The CDR3, as DNA: TGCAGCGTCTCTCAGGGCTCTGGAAACACCATATATTTT. Protein: CSVSQGSGNTIYF.

The gene calls are TRBV29-1 and TRBJ2-7, with 7 bases aligning to TRBD1. V trimming: 0 bases; J trimming: 5 bases; junction bases outside the gene matches: 7. This CDR3 has 14 amino acids. In germline, CDR1 is SQVTM, CDR2 ANQGSEA. The CDR3 region has the DNA TGCAGCGTTGAAGAACAGGGGACGTCGAACGAGCAGTACTTC. Translating it yields CSVEEQGTSNEQYF.

The chain recombines TRBV12-3 or TRBV12-4 with TRBJ2-2, with no clear D. Trimming shortened V by 7 bases and J by 8 bases, and 14 bases separated the two germline ends. The CDR3 totals 13 residues. The CDR3 sequence is CASTLRIGGELFF. DNA for the CDR3: TGTGCCAGCACCCTCAGGATAGGTGGGGAGCTGTTTTTT.

V gene TRBV3-1 (or the pseudogene TRBV3-2) combines with J gene TRBJ2-7; 7 bases are shared with TRBD1. In germline, CDR1 is LGHDT, CDR2 YNNKEL (reference sequence). Trimming removed 4 bases from V and 2 bases from J; junction bases left unmatched: 5. The CDR3 sequence is 14 residues long. The DNA for the CDR3 is TGTGCCAGCAGCCGGGGGACAGTTACCTACGAGCAGTACTTC. As protein: CASSRGTVTYEQYF.

The table lists this clone with a count of one. V usage is TRBV7-8 and J usage is TRBJ2-1; D not certain. Germline CDR1 SGHVS, CDR2 FQNEAQ. The CDR3 consists of 13 residues. Trimming took 1 base from V and 7 from J, leaving 8 bases between them. CDR3 nucleotides: TGTGCCAGCAGCTTAGGTGGTGAGAATGAGCAGTTCTTC. Amino acid sequence: CASSLGGENEQFF.

J is TRBJ2-2 and V is TRBV3-1 (or the pseudogene TRBV3-2), with 8 positions matching TRBD1. CDR3 size: 13 residues. The V gene end was trimmed by 6 bases and the J gene end by 5 bases; junction bases not matched to a gene: 2. Germline V lookup: CDR1 LGHDT, CDR2 YNNKEL (reference sequence). This CDR3 is CASRHRGTGELFF. For the CDR3, the DNA is TGTGCCAGCAGGCACAGGGGGACCGGGGAGCTGTTTTTT.

V gene TRBV27 combines with J gene TRBJ1-5; 8 bases are a match to TRBD1. The CDR3 totals 14 residues. With V trimmed by 5 bases and J by 11 bases, 11 bases remained unmatched. Germline assignment: CDR1 MNHEY and CDR2 SMNVEV (reference sequence). The CDR3 loop is CASSGDRTYQAQHF. The DNA of the CDR3 is TGTGCCAGCAGTGGGGACAGGACTTATCAAGCCCAGCATTTT.

The rearrangement uses TRBV27 and TRBJ1-5, with TRBD1 matching 9 bases. The germline CDR1 and CDR2 sequences are MNHEY and SMNVEV (reference sequence). The CDR3 has 13 amino acids. Trimming cost V 6 bases and J 7 bases; bases outside gene matches: 4. The CDR3, as DNA: TGTGCCAGCAGCGTAGGGACAGGGCAGCCCCAGCATTTT. Its protein product is CASSVGTGQPQHF.

As DNA, the CDR3 is TGTGCCAGCAGCCGTGGGACAACCTCGCCTGGGGAACTGTTTTTT. Protein product: CASSRGTTSPGELFF. The V gene is TRBV7-9, the J gene TRBJ1-4; D is perhaps TRBD1 (6 bases). Trimming removed 5 bases from V and 12 bases from J, with 22 bases in between. CDR3 length: 15 amino acids. CDR1 is SEHNR and CDR2 is FQNEAQ in the germline V gene (reference sequence).

Written as DNA, the CDR3 is TGCGCCAGCAGCTACGGTAGCAATCAGCCCCAGCATTTT. It is translated as CASSYGSNQPQHF. The rearrangement links TRBV5-1 to TRBJ1-5; D not resolved. The germline gives CDR1 SGHRS, CDR2 YFSETQ. V was shortened by 3 bases and J by 0 bases, with 4 bases between the two germline ends. CDR3 length equals 13 residues.

The genes are TRBV1 and TRBJ2-2; TRBD2 is the table's D call and was not checked against the DNA. TRBV1 represents a pseudogene. The length of the CDR3 is 21 residues. The CDR3 nucleotides are TGCACCAGCAGCCTATGCTTTCCCGGGACTAGCGGGAGGGTACACACCGGGGAGCTGTTTTTT. Protein: CTSSLCFPGTSGRVHTGELFF.

The chain links TRBV9 to TRBJ2-2; 14 bases align to TRBD2. J gave up 6 bases and V 3 bases, and 4 bases lay outside the gene matches. Germline V lookup: CDR1 SGDLS, CDR2 YYNGEE. The CDR3 is made up of 16 amino acids. The CDR3 DNA sequence: TGTGCCAGCAGCGCCGGACTAGCGGGGGGTTCCGGGGAGCTGTTTTTT. Amino acids: CASSAGLAGGSGELFF. Complete variable domain (other parts from reference TRBV9 and TRBJ2-2): DSGVTQTPKHLITATGQRVTLRCSPRSGDLSVYWYQQSLDQGLQFLIQYYNGEERAKGNILERFSAQQFPDLHSELNLSSLELGDSALYFCASSAGLAGGSGELFFGEGSRLTVL.

This sequence joins TRBV2 and TRBJ1-2; 7 bases match TRBD1. The CDR3 runs 12 residues. CDR1 is SNHLY and CDR2 is FYNNEI in the germline V gene. Trimming took 7 bases from V and 5 from J; bases not matched to a gene: 4. CDR3 coding DNA: TGTGCCAGCATCAAACAGGGGTATGGCTACACCTTC. This codes for CASIKQGYGYTF.

The chain joins TRBV19 to TRBJ1-5, with a tentative D call TRBD1 (5 bases). V shed 3 bases and J shed 9 bases, with 21 bases lying between them. The CDR3 runs 16 residues. Germline V lookup: CDR1 LNHDA, CDR2 SQIVND (reference sequence). The CDR3 is CASSIGRDLAGRPQHF. The DNA of the CDR3 is TGTGCCAGTAGTATCGGAAGGGACTTAGCGGGTAGGCCCCAGCATTTT. Looking up the rest from reference TRBV19 and TRBJ1-5 gives the full variable domain: DGGITQSPKYLFRKEGQNVTLSCEQNLNHDAMYWYRQDPGQGLRLIYYSQIVNDFQKGDIAEGYSVSREKKESFPLTVTSAQKNPTAFYLCASSIGRDLAGRPQHFGDGTRLSIL.

The chain has TRBV6-5 and TRBJ2-1; unclear D gene. Trimming left V 5 bases short and J 3 bases short, with 11 bases between. Germline assignment: CDR1 MNHEY and CDR2 SVGAGI. This CDR3 has 14 amino acids. The DNA of the CDR3 is TGTGCCAGCAGTCCCCCCGGGTTCTACAATGAGCAGTTCTTC. Amino acid sequence: CASSPPGFYNEQFF.

The rearrangement links TRBV20-1 to TRBJ1-2; D possibly corresponds to TRBD1 (5 bases). The germline V gene has CDR1 DFQATT and CDR2 SNEGSKA (reference sequence). V dropped 3 bases and J dropped 6 bases, with 17 bases sitting between them. The CDR3 extends over 14 amino acids. CDR3 amino acids: CSASDQGIRHGYTF. The CDR3 DNA sequence: TGCAGTGCTAGTGACCAGGGTATTCGCCATGGCTACACCTTC.

The chain is built from TRBV5-1 and TRBJ2-7; possible D gene TRBD2, 6 bases. The germline CDR1 and CDR2 sequences are SGHRS and YFSETQ. The CDR3 sequence is 13 residues long. V gave up 4 bases and J gave up 4 bases, with 12 bases separating them. CDR3 loop: CASSPRDLYEQYF. CDR3 coding DNA: TGCGCCAGCAGCCCGAGGGACTTGTACGAGCAGTACTTC.

The gene calls are TRBV11-2 and TRBJ2-3; 13 bases line up with TRBD2. The germline V gene has CDR1 SGHAT and CDR2 FQNNGV. The CDR3 totals 19 residues. Unmatched junction bases numbered 9, after V lost 1 base and J lost 2 bases. CDR3 bases: TGTGCCAGCAGCTTAGCGAAAGGGACTAGCGGGGACTTCACAGATACGCAGTATTTT. Protein: CASSLAKGTSGDFTDTQYF.

The V call is TRBV12-5, the J call TRBJ2-7, with 7 positions matching TRBD1. With 11 bases clipped from V and 4 bases from J, the junction kept 8 bases outside the gene matches. The germline CDR1 and CDR2 sequences are LGHNT and FRNRAP. The CDR3 contains 12 residues. Written as DNA, the CDR3 is TGTGCTTCAACCCGGGACAGATACGAGCAGTACTTC. It translates to CASTRDRYEQYF.

This chain uses TRBV5-4 with TRBJ2-3; 8 bases are shared with TRBD1. The germline V gene encodes CDR1 SGHNT and CDR2 YYREEE (reference sequence). The CDR3 runs 14 residues. V shed 0 bases, J shed 8 bases, and the junction held 5 bases outside the gene matches. CDR3 coding DNA: TGTGCCAGCAGCTTGGGTCAGGGGGCCGGTACGCAGTATTTT. Encoded protein: CASSLGQGAGTQYF.

V and J are TRBV5-3 and TRBJ2-1, with TRBD2 identical over 10 bases. TRBV5-3 is placed among ORFs of uncertain function. Trimming removed 3 bases from V and 7 bases from J; junction bases left unmatched: 10. The CDR3 has 16 amino acids. The CDR3 nucleotides are TGTGCCAGAAGCTCTTGTACTAGCGGGAAGCGAAATGAGCAGTTCTTC. Translated: CARSSCTSGKRNEQFF.

The chain uses TRBV25-1 and TRBJ1-2; D is uncertain. The V end was cut by 1 base, the J end by 2 bases, with 8 bases between. The V gene's germline CDR1 is MGHDK and CDR2 SYGVNS. The CDR3 contains 14 residues. Written as DNA, the CDR3 is TGTGCCAGCAGTGAATCCGGGGTGAACTATGGCTACACCTTC. This encodes CASSESGVNYGYTF.

This clone was observed a single time. The rearrangement uses TRBV9 and TRBJ2-3; 8 bases line up with TRBD2. CDR3 length: 15 residues. From germline, CDR1 is SGDLS and CDR2 YYNGEE. Trimming at V came to 6 bases and at J to 4 bases, leaving 10 bases not matched to a gene. The chain's CDR3 is CASTPPSGGPDTQYF. The CDR3 region has the DNA TGTGCCAGCACCCCCCCAAGCGGGGGACCAGATACGCAGTATTTT.

The chain joins TRBV9 to TRBJ1-4, with a tentative D call TRBD1 (5 bases). Between the trimmed V and J ends, which lost 4 bases and 8 bases, there was a span of 18 bases. The germline V gene has CDR1 SGDLS and CDR2 YYNGEE. The CDR3 runs to 15 residues. Written as DNA, the CDR3 is TGTGCCAGCAGCTCCCAGGGCCAGGGCCAGGAAAAACTGTTTTTT. As protein: CASSSQGQGQEKLFF.

The V and J genes are TRBV11-2 and TRBJ1-2; D is undetermined. The CDR3 length is 15 residues. Trimming stripped 8 bases from V and 0 bases from J, with 16 bases between. Germline values: CDR1 SGHAT, CDR2 FQNNGV. The CDR3 region is CASRGGSNPNYGYTF. CDR3 in DNA: TGTGCCAGCCGGGGAGGTAGCAATCCTAACTATGGCTACACCTTC.

The rearrangement joins TRBV18 to TRBJ2-7; 7 nucleotides agree with TRBD1. The V gene's germline CDR1 is KGHSH and CDR2 LQKENI. The ends lost 4 bases at V and 2 bases at J; junction bases unmatched: 5. There are 14 residues in the CDR3. CDR3 DNA: TGTGCCAGCTCACGAGGGGACAGTGCCTACGAGCAGTACTTC. Amino acids: CASSRGDSAYEQYF.

The chain combines TRBV19 with TRBJ2-3; 9 bases agree with TRBD2. The CDR3 loop spans 17 amino acids. With 4 bases clipped from V and 2 bases from J, the junction kept 10 bases outside the gene matches. Germline V CDR1 and CDR2: LNHDA, SQIVND (reference sequence). In nucleotides, the CDR3 is TGTGCCAGTAGTACCCCATGGCGGGGGGGCCCCACAGATACGCAGTATTTT. Amino acid sequence: CASSTPWRGGPTDTQYF.

This sequence joins TRBV28 and TRBJ2-1, with 9 bases that match TRBD2. The V gene end was trimmed by 5 bases and the J gene end by 9 bases; junction bases not matched to a gene: 11. The CDR3 runs to 15 residues. Germline CDR1 is MDHEN and CDR2 is SYDVKM. The DNA of the CDR3 is TGTGCCAGCAGTCAACCCCCTAGCGGGAAATCTGAGCAGTTCTTC. The encoded protein is CASSQPPSGKSEQFF. Variable domain in full (rest from reference TRBV28 and TRBJ2-1): DVKVTQSSRYLVKRTGEKVFLECVQDMDHENMFWYRQDPGLGLRLIYFSYDVKMKEKGDIPEGYSVSREKKERFSLILESASTNQTSMYLCASSQPPSGKSEQFFGPGTRLTVL.

V is TRBV19 and J is TRBJ2-5, with TRBD2 as a possible D gene (7 bases). The CDR3 spans 15 residues. Germline CDR1 and CDR2: LNHDA and SQIVND (reference sequence). Trimming took 6 bases from V and 5 from J, leaving 19 bases between them. The CDR3 DNA sequence: TGTGCCAGTAGCGCGGGGGCGGGGAGGGTGGAGACCCAGTACTTC. It yields the protein CASSAGAGRVETQYF.